This entry features one T cell receptor (beta chain) sequence. Its antigen is not known. CDR1 and CDR2 (germline): SGHVS, FQNEAQ. The CDR3 runs 15 residues. Trimming at V came to 2 bases and at J to 3 bases, leaving 4 bases not matched to a gene. The method was immunoSEQ multiplex PCR; TCRdb's version includes in-frame clones alone and lacks a portion of them. The repertoire consists of some 170,000 clones, with around nine tenths occurring once and the leading ten covering 2.7%. These data belong to a study of cytomegalovirus exposure and HLA in healthy donors. Whole-study results and caveats: The authors confirmed in vitro that a few CMV-associated chains were specific for CMV antigens. A classifier reportedly called cytomegalovirus status with high sensitivity and specificity.

It was the roughly 120-subject validation cohort, separate from the roughly 700-subject first cohort, to which the donors belonged. The specimen sequenced was PBMCs. V usage is TRBV7-8 and J usage is TRBJ2-1, with TRBD2 matching over 7 bases. The receptor was isolated from a man between 18 and 29 years old in good health and CMV-seropositive. CDR3 nucleotides: TGTGCCAGCAGCTTAATCTTAGCGGGCTACAATGAGCAGTTCTTC. It yields the protein CASSLILAGYNEQFF. The whole variable domain, filled in from reference TRBV7-8 and TRBJ2-1, reads GAGVSQSPRYKVAKRGQDVALRCDPISGHVSLFWYQQALGQGPEFLTYFQNEAQLDKSGLPSDRFFAERPEGSVSTLKIQRTQQEDSAVYLCASSLILAGYNEQFFGPGTRLTVL.